Listed here are 9 T cell receptor beta chains from one sample, sequenced in a study of blood T cells in healthy people across ages. PCR was performed a second time for about 7 to 12 cycles using a sample-barcoded 5' primer and a J-beta primer mix. TCRdb used MiXCR to reprocess the 5' RACE reads, holding one entry per CDR3 protein. The data contain over 750,000 distinct CDR3 sequences, about 25% of them singletons. This same sample was also taken into another study, of T cells of mothers and their children.

The sample consisted of blood. These receptors all come from a boy aged 5 to 17 in good health.

The sample holds a few counts of this clonotype. The chain recombines TRBV6-5 with TRBJ2-1, with a tentative D call TRBD2 (5 bases). Germline CDR1 and CDR2: MNHEY and SVGAGI. Trimming took off 5 bases at V and 1 base at J, with 12 bases between the two ends. The length of the CDR3 is 15 residues. The CDR3 reads CASSPFSDSYNEQFF. The CDR3 DNA follows: TGTGCCAGCAGTCCATTTAGCGATTCCTACAATGAGCAGTTCTTC.

The chain couples TRBV4-1 to TRBJ2-2; TRBD2 matches 10 bases. Per the germline V gene, CDR1 is MGHRA and CDR2 is YSYEKL. The CDR3 is 16 amino acids. V lost 6 bases to trimming and J lost 3 bases; unmatched junction nucleotides: 7. The CDR3 bases are TGCGCCAGCAGTGGGGTTCTAGCGGGAGACACCGGGGAGCTGTTTTTT. This translates into CASSGVLAGDTGELFF.

V is TRBV7-9 and J is TRBJ2-7, with D perhaps matching TRBD1 (6 bases). Trimming left V 5 bases short and J 5 bases short, with 10 bases between. Germline V gives CDR1 SEHNR, CDR2 FQNEAQ (reference sequence). The CDR3 is made up of 12 amino acids. The CDR3 bases are TGTGCCAGCAGCCGCAGGGGAAACGAGCAGTACTTC. Its protein product is CASSRRGNEQYF.

This clonotype was found a few times. V is TRBV29-1 and J is TRBJ2-5, with D perhaps matching TRBD2 (6 bases). The last part of the DNA fits TRBJ2-7 better; the J call may be wrong. Germline V lookup: CDR1 SQVTM, CDR2 ANQGSEA. This CDR3 is built from 12 residues. The CDR3 DNA is TGCAGCGTTGAAACGCGGGACTACGAGCAGTACTTC. It specifies CSVETRDYEQYF.

This clonotype was detected only a few times. The CDR3 protein is CASSLVGGTNYGYTF. The CDR3 DNA follows: TGCGCCAGCAGCTTGGTCGGAGGGACTAACTATGGCTACACCTTC. The rearrangement uses TRBV5-1 and TRBJ1-2; D remains unclear. This CDR3 comprises 15 residues. V dropped 0 bases and J dropped 0 bases, with 9 bases sitting between them. Germline V gene data show CDR1 as SGHRS and CDR2 as YFSETQ. The full variable domain, completed using reference TRBV5-1 and TRBJ1-2, is KAGVTQTPRYLIKTRGQQVTLSCSPISGHRSVSWYQQTPGQGLQFLFEYFSETQRNKGNFPGRFSGRQFSNSRSEMNVSTLELGDSALYLCASSLVGGTNYGYTFGSGTRLTVV.

This chain uses TRBV28 with TRBJ2-3, with D unclear. The V and J ends lost 7 bases and 3 bases respectively, with 14 bases between them. The CDR3 has 14 residues. Germline V gives CDR1 MDHEN, CDR2 SYDVKM. Here the CDR3 reads CASNNPSMTDTQYF. CDR3 DNA: TGTGCCAGCAATAACCCCTCGATGACAGATACGCAGTATTTT.

The chain has TRBV7-9 and TRBJ2-4, with D possibly TRBD2 on 6 matching bases. The V end was cut by 4 bases, the J end by 11 bases, with 18 bases between. CDR3 length: 14 residues. Germline V gene lookup returns CDR1 SEHNR and CDR2 FQNEAQ (reference sequence). CDR3 residues: CASSSRDLALFQYF. In DNA, the CDR3 is TGTGCCAGCAGCTCCCGGGACTTAGCGCTCTTTCAGTACTTC.

This clonotype was recorded a few times. The chain couples TRBV7-8 to TRBJ1-1; 7 bases map to TRBD1. The ends lost 2 bases at V and 5 bases at J; junction bases unmatched: 11. The CDR3 runs 16 residues. Germline CDR1 and CDR2: SGHVS and FQNEAQ. In nucleotides, the CDR3 is TGTGCCAGCAGCTTATCCTCACAGGGGAGAAGGACTGAAGCTTTCTTT. It translates to CASSLSSQGRRTEAFF.

Many counts were recorded for this clonotype. This chain's CDR3 is CASSLGLNYNEQFF. The CDR3 nucleotides are TGCGCCAGCAGCTTGGGGCTAAACTACAATGAGCAGTTCTTC. The gene calls are TRBV5-1 and TRBJ2-1; no definite D call. V was clipped by 0 bases and J by 3 bases, with 7 bases between them. The germline V gene encodes CDR1 SGHRS and CDR2 YFSETQ. There are 14 residues in the CDR3.